The 30 T cell receptor beta chains below were found in one sample sequenced in a study of vaccination and CD4 T cells after COVID-19. No antigens are known for them. Treatment described: approximately 10-day PBMC culture with coronavirus spike peptide pools or control peptides (ViraFEST assay). Sequencing of the DNA from cultured CD4+ T cells was carried out with the Oncomine TCR Beta short-read assay. TCRdb re-called the PCR reads with MiXCR, one entry per CDR3 protein. The data show approximately 2,800 distinct CDR3 sequences, with 77% seen just once and 28% held by the top ten. The sample taken for sequencing was CD4+ T cells from blood, cultured in vitro. The receptors were gathered from a human donor who had recovered from COVID-19.

The rearrangement uses TRBV25-1 and TRBJ1-2; tentative D call: TRBD1 (5 bases). V lost 3 bases and J 3 bases, leaving 11 bases between the germline ends. The CDR3 length is 14 residues. CDR1 is MGHDK, CDR2 SYGVNS, per germline. CDR3 residues: CASSDQGNDYGYTF. The CDR3 DNA is TGTGCCAGCAGTGATCAGGGAAATGACTATGGCTACACCTTC.

The chain carries TRBV12-3 or TRBV12-4 and TRBJ1-2; maybe TRBD1 (5 bases). V gave up 3 bases and J gave up 12 bases, with 11 bases separating them. The CDR3 has 11 amino acids. The CDR3 is CASSFGTGHTF. CDR3 nucleotide sequence: TGTGCCAGCAGTTTCGGGACGGGCCACACCTTC.

This clonotype was seen only once. This chain joins TRBV19 and TRBJ2-7; 7 nucleotides match TRBD2. The CDR3 length is 15 residues. Germline loops: CDR1 LNHDA, CDR2 SQIVND (reference sequence). J was trimmed by 2 bases and V by 6 bases; bases with no gene match: 10. CDR3 DNA sequence: TGTGCCAGTAGGCCCCCCAGCGGGGCCCCCTACGAGCAGTACTTC. Translating gives CASRPPSGAPYEQYF.

The chain uses TRBV5-1 and TRBJ1-2, with 9 bases lining up with TRBD1. This CDR3 is built from 15 residues. Per germline, CDR1 SGHRS and CDR2 YFSETQ. The V segment lost 1 base and the J segment 4 bases; nucleotides outside the gene matches: 5. The DNA of the CDR3 is TGCGCCAGCAGCTTGACCACGACAGGGGGCTATGGCTACACCTTC. This gives the protein CASSLTTTGGYGYTF.

The chain employs TRBV27 and TRBJ2-4; the D is unclear. This CDR3 comprises 16 residues. Looked up from germline, CDR1 is MNHEY and CDR2 is SMNVEV (reference sequence). V was clipped by 2 bases and J by 0 bases, with 11 bases between them. This chain's CDR3 is CASSLQNRLAKNIQYF. The CDR3 bases are TGTGCCAGCAGTTTACAAAACAGACTAGCCAAAAACATTCAGTACTTC.

J is TRBJ1-6 and V is TRBV19; 11 positions match TRBD1. V lost 4 bases, J lost 12 bases, and 8 bases stayed unmatched. From germline, CDR1 is LNHDA and CDR2 SQIVND (reference sequence). The CDR3 has 15 residues. CDR3 sequence reads: CASSTTGTGGIPLHF. CDR3 coding DNA: TGTGCCAGTAGTACGACCGGGACAGGGGGTATACCCCTCCACTTT. Full variable domain (rest looked up from reference TRBV19 and TRBJ1-6): DGGITQSPKYLFRKEGQNVTLSCEQNLNHDAMYWYRQDPGQGLRLIYYSQIVNDFQKGDIAEGYSVSREKKESFPLTVTSAQKNPTAFYLCASSTTGTGGIPLHFGNGTRLTVT.

This clonotype was detected only once. J is TRBJ1-6 and V is TRBV5-1; TRBD1 aligns across 7 bases. V shed 0 bases, J shed 6 bases, and the junction held 3 bases outside the gene matches. This CDR3 is built from 15 residues. Germline CDR1 reads SGHRS; CDR2 reads YFSETQ. Here the CDR3 reads CASSLEGQINSPLHF. The DNA for the CDR3 is TGCGCCAGCAGCTTGGAGGGACAGATTAATTCACCCCTCCACTTT.

The chain uses TRBV7-2 and TRBJ2-7, with TRBD2 matching over 10 bases. There are 15 residues in the CDR3. J lost 3 bases, V lost 5 bases, and 7 bases had no gene match. Per germline, CDR1 SGHTA and CDR2 FQGNSA. CDR3 amino acids: CASSLGLASIYEQYF. The CDR3 DNA is TGTGCCAGCAGCCTGGGACTAGCGAGTATCTACGAGCAGTACTTC.

The V and J genes are TRBV7-8 and TRBJ1-2, with 7 bases identical to TRBD1. This CDR3 spans 14 amino acids. Germline V gives CDR1 SGHVS, CDR2 FQNEAQ. V was pared by 5 bases and J by 5 bases, with 8 bases of the junction left unmatched. CDR3 in amino acids: CASSLGLQGYGYTF. The CDR3 coding sequence is TGTGCCAGCAGCCTGGGATTACAGGGGTATGGCTACACCTTC.

This chain joins TRBV12-3 or TRBV12-4 and TRBJ1-1; D is uncertain. CDR3 size: 15 residues. The ends were cut back, 4 bases at V and 1 base at J, with 13 bases in the middle. The CDR3 DNA reads TGTGCCAGCAGTTCCTCTTCCCGGGGGAACACTGAAGCTTTCTTT. Translating it yields CASSSSSRGNTEAFF.

J is TRBJ2-3 and V is TRBV20-1, with D unclear. CDR3 length: 14 amino acids. The V end was cut by 0 bases, the J end by 0 bases, with 7 bases between. Germline assignment: CDR1 DFQATT and CDR2 SNEGSKA (reference sequence). CDR3 in amino acids: CSARDMGSTDTQYF. The CDR3 DNA is TGCAGTGCTAGAGACATGGGAAGCACAGATACGCAGTATTTT.

The chain combines TRBV6-2 or TRBV6-3 with TRBJ2-1; TRBD2 aligns across 11 bases. CDR3 length: 17 residues. Germline V gives CDR1 MNHEY, CDR2 SVGEGT. The V segment lost 2 bases and the J segment 5 bases; nucleotides outside the gene matches: 8. CDR3 amino acids: CASSYRLAGGLHNEQFF. Written as DNA, the CDR3 is TGTGCCAGCAGTTACCGGTTAGCGGGGGGGCTTCACAATGAGCAGTTCTTC.

V usage is TRBV2 and J usage is TRBJ1-5; TRBD1 might be the D (5 bases). Per the germline V gene, CDR1 is SNHLY and CDR2 is FYNNEI. V was shortened by 6 bases and J by 9 bases, with 18 bases between the two germline ends. CDR3 length: 14 residues. The CDR3 DNA reads TGTGCCAGCAGATGGGACTCGGGGTTGGGGCCCCAGCATTTT. Its translation: CASRWDSGLGPQHF.

This clonotype came up a few times. The rearrangement joins TRBV25-1 to TRBJ1-2, with a weak D call TRBD1 (5 bases). CDR1 is MGHDK, CDR2 SYGVNS, per germline. The CDR3 has 16 amino acids. The V and J ends lost 4 bases and 4 bases respectively, with 19 bases between them. This CDR3 is CASSAPGSWGGYGYTF. As DNA, the CDR3 is TGTGCCAGCAGTGCTCCGGGCTCCTGGGGGGGCTATGGCTACACCTTC.

About this clonotype: The junction shows a germline mismatch at one end, possibly a read error. The chain employs TRBV2 and TRBJ1-2; the D is unclear. The CDR3 totals 14 residues. In germline, CDR1 is SNHLY, CDR2 FYNNEI. The DNA for the CDR3 is TGTGCCAGCGGTGAAGGGTGGGTTGCCTATGGCTACACCTTC. Its protein is CASGEGWVAYGYTF.

The chain uses TRBV18 and TRBJ1-1; D is uncertain. This CDR3 comprises 12 residues. Germline lookup yields CDR1 KGHSH and CDR2 LQKENI. V shed 6 bases and J shed 1 base, with 6 bases lying between them. Here the CDR3 reads CASSEPNTEAFF. CDR3 DNA: TGTGCCAGCTCGGAGCCGAACACTGAAGCTTTCTTT.

With respect to this clonotype: The germline gene is not matched at one end of the junction; a read error may be the cause. This chain connects TRBV27 to TRBJ1-3, with D uncertain. Germline lookup yields CDR1 MNHEY and CDR2 SMNVEV (reference sequence). The CDR3 is made up of 12 amino acids. The CDR3 DNA reads TGTGCCAGCAGGTCTACTGGGAACACCATATATTTT. Protein sequence: CASRSTGNTIYF.

CDR3 loop: CASSYSAGLAGETQYF. CDR3 coding DNA: TGTGCCAGCAGTTACTCCGCGGGACTAGCAGGAGAGACCCAGTACTTC. This chain joins TRBV6-5 and TRBJ2-5; 9 nucleotides line up with TRBD2. The CDR3 is made up of 16 amino acids. V lost 0 bases to trimming and J lost 4 bases; unmatched junction nucleotides: 6. Looked up from germline, CDR1 is MNHEY and CDR2 is SVGAGI.

The V and J genes are TRBV18 and TRBJ2-4; D not resolved. The V gene lost 0 bases and the J gene lost 0 bases, with 9 bases spanning the gap. The V gene's germline CDR1 is KGHSH and CDR2 LQKENI. The CDR3 length is 16 residues. The CDR3 sequence: CASSPPTSLAKNIQYF. CDR3 coding DNA: TGTGCCAGCTCACCACCTACATCTCTAGCCAAAAACATTCAGTACTTC. Variable domain in full (rest from reference TRBV18 and TRBJ2-4): NAGVMQNPRHLVRRRGQEARLRCSPMKGHSHVYWYRQLPEEGLKFMVYLQKENIIDESGMPKERFSAEFPKEGPSILRIQQVVRGDSAAYFCASSPPTSLAKNIQYFGAGTRLSVL.

This chain uses TRBV7-2 with TRBJ1-6; D unclear. Germline-derived CDR1 and CDR2 are SGHTA and FQGNSA. CDR3 size: 16 residues. Trimming took off 0 bases at V and 9 bases at J, with 15 bases between the two ends. The CDR3 sequence: CASSLAGIRRVSPLHF. CDR3 nucleotide sequence: TGTGCCAGCAGCTTAGCAGGGATCCGCCGGGTTTCACCCCTCCACTTT.

This clonotype is judged medium-sized. The gene calls are TRBV18 and TRBJ1-1; D is uncertain. Per germline, CDR1 KGHSH and CDR2 LQKENI. CDR3 length: 15 amino acids. Trimming removed 2 bases at V and 1 base at J, with 11 bases between. The CDR3 sequence is CASSPGIVGNTEAFF. Here the CDR3 DNA reads TGTGCCAGCTCACCAGGGATCGTCGGGAACACTGAAGCTTTCTTT. The full variable domain, its missing parts supplied by reference TRBV18 and TRBJ1-1, is NAGVMQNPRHLVRRRGQEARLRCSPMKGHSHVYWYRQLPEEGLKFMVYLQKENIIDESGMPKERFSAEFPKEGPSILRIQQVVRGDSAAYFCASSPGIVGNTEAFFGQGTRLTVV.

The rearrangement links TRBV21-1 to TRBJ2-5; the listed D gene, TRBD1, was not tested against the DNA. TRBV21-1 represents a pseudogene. CDR3 length equals 14 residues. As DNA, the CDR3 is TGTGCCAGCAGCAAAGATCCGACGAGGGGGACCCAGTACTTC. Protein product: CASSKDPTRGTQYF.

The chain employs TRBV21-1 and TRBJ1-5; the table's TRBD1 call for D was not verified on the DNA. TRBV21-1 is a documented pseudogene. The CDR3 consists of 15 residues. The CDR3 loop is CASTRELTGNQPQHF. The CDR3 nucleotides are TGTGCCAGCACTAGGGAATTGACAGGCAATCAGCCCCAGCATTTT.

The CDR3 region is CASSYSPGLSTDTQYF. Here the CDR3 DNA reads TGTGCCAGCAGTTACTCCCCGGGCCTTAGCACAGATACGCAGTATTTT. The V and J genes are TRBV6-5 and TRBJ2-3; D not certain. Looked up from germline, CDR1 is MNHEY and CDR2 is SVGAGI. Trimming removed 0 bases at V and 0 bases at J, with 10 bases between. The CDR3 spans 16 residues.

J is TRBJ1-2 and V is TRBV6-5; D may be TRBD1 (5 bases). The CDR3 runs to 14 residues. The germline V gene has CDR1 MNHEY and CDR2 SVGAGI. V lost 4 bases and J lost 3, with 12 bases in between. The CDR3 protein is CASSFPGQHYGYTF. The CDR3 DNA reads as TGTGCCAGCAGTTTTCCGGGGCAGCACTATGGCTACACCTTC.

V gene TRBV20-1 combines with J gene TRBJ1-1; tentative D call: TRBD1 (5 bases). The CDR3 totals 17 residues. Germline V lookup: CDR1 DFQATT, CDR2 SNEGSKA (reference sequence). Trimming took 3 bases from V and 3 from J, leaving 23 bases between them. The CDR3 sequence: CSARNYWSSVGDTEAFF. CDR3 DNA: TGCAGTGCTAGGAACTACTGGTCTTCAGTGGGGGACACTGAAGCTTTCTTT.

The chain recombines TRBV27 with TRBJ1-5, with D maybe TRBD1 (5 bases). The germline V and J ends were trimmed by 7 bases and 2 bases, with 24 bases remaining between them. The CDR3 has 18 residues. The germline gives CDR1 MNHEY, CDR2 SMNVEV (reference sequence). The CDR3 DNA sequence: TGTGCCAGCAACCCCTCTGGGGGGAGGACGGGAGGCAATCAGCCCCAGCATTTT. Its protein is CASNPSGGRTGGNQPQHF.

The genes are TRBV7-3 and TRBJ1-6, with 7 nucleotides matching TRBD1. Unmatched junction bases numbered 9, after V lost 5 bases and J lost 8 bases. Germline lookup yields CDR1 SGHTA and CDR2 FQGTGA. The CDR3 consists of 15 residues. CDR3 protein: CASSKRQGRDSPLHF. CDR3 coding DNA: TGTGCCAGCAGCAAGAGACAGGGAAGGGATTCACCCCTCCACTTT. The full variable domain, in which reference TRBV7-3 and TRBJ1-6 provide the parts outside the CDR3, is GAGVSQTPSNKVTEKGKYVELRCDPISGHTALYWYRQSLGQGPEFLIYFQGTGAADDSGLPNDRFFAVRPEGSVSTLKIQRTERGDSAVYLCASSKRQGRDSPLHFGNGTRLTVT.

This chain uses TRBV28 with TRBJ1-1; D gene uncertain. Germline loops: CDR1 MDHEN, CDR2 SYDVKM. Trimming stripped 4 bases from V and 6 bases from J, with 21 bases between. The length of the CDR3 is 16 residues. The CDR3 reads CASSSLGGGLFAEAFF. The CDR3 DNA sequence: TGTGCCAGCAGTTCCCTTGGTGGTGGGCTATTCGCTGAAGCTTTCTTT.

This clonotype counts as large (0.1 to 1%). The chain is built from TRBV5-4 and TRBJ2-1; D is possibly TRBD1 (6 bases). V lost 4 bases to trimming and J lost 2 bases, with 13 bases between them. Germline V lookup: CDR1 SGHNT, CDR2 YYREEE (reference sequence). This CDR3 has 15 amino acids. This CDR3 is CASSGDRWTYNEQFF. In nucleotides, the CDR3 is TGTGCCAGCAGCGGCGACAGGTGGACCTACAATGAGCAGTTCTTC.